One and the same sample provided the 11 T cell receptor beta chains below, sequenced in a study of cytomegalovirus exposure and HLA in healthy donors. This PCR relied on a set of 60 Vbeta primers and 13 Jbeta primers. Using immunoSEQ multiplex PCR, the repertoire was profiled, and TCRdb retains in-frame clones only, with some absent. The sample holds around 150,000 clones; roughly 75% are singletons and the top ten take about 7.7%. Source material: PBMCs. The receptors stem from a woman in her thirties or forties in good health and CMV-seropositive.

The chain uses TRBV28 and TRBJ1-4, with no clear D. This CDR3 contains 14 residues. The germline V gene has CDR1 MDHEN and CDR2 SYDVKM. V lost 4 bases to trimming and J lost 0 bases, with 6 bases between them. CDR3 protein: CASSSDATNEKLFF. The DNA for the CDR3 is TGTGCCAGCAGTTCAGATGCAACTAATGAAAAACTGTTTTTT.

The V gene is TRBV7-2, the J gene TRBJ1-4; 10 nucleotides match TRBD1. CDR3 length: 17 amino acids. V shed 6 bases and J 0 bases; nucleotides not matched to a gene: 7. Germline V lookup: CDR1 SGHTA, CDR2 FQGNSA. The CDR3 sequence is CASSWTGGTATNEKLFF. The CDR3 region has the DNA TGTGCCAGCAGTTGGACAGGGGGTACTGCAACTAATGAAAAACTGTTTTTT.

The chain recombines TRBV19 with TRBJ2-7; D is perhaps TRBD2 (6 bases). This CDR3 has 13 amino acids. From germline, CDR1 is LNHDA and CDR2 SQIVND (reference sequence). With 7 bases removed from V and 2 bases from J, the gap between germline ends came to 12 bases. The CDR3 nucleotides read TGTGCCAGTATATTTACGGGGGCCTACGAGCAGTACTTC. Its translation: CASIFTGAYEQYF.

The rearrangement links TRBV4-3 to TRBJ2-1, with D hard to call. The V end lost 0 bases, the J end lost 10 bases, and 13 bases lay between the germline ends. CDR3 size: 14 residues. Germline CDR1 reads LGHNA; CDR2 reads YSLEER. The CDR3 loop is CASSQEPLDGEQFF. CDR3 DNA sequence: TGCGCCAGCAGCCAAGAACCGCTTGATGGCGAGCAGTTCTTC.

The chain has TRBV11-2 and TRBJ2-2; no reliable D call. Germline V lookup: CDR1 SGHAT, CDR2 FQNNGV. This CDR3 comprises 13 residues. Trimming stripped 5 bases from V and 7 bases from J, with 11 bases between. Written as DNA, the CDR3 is TGTGCCAGCAGCCGACAAGTGAACGGGGAGCTGTTTTTT. Amino acid sequence: CASSRQVNGELFF.

The chain has TRBV28 and TRBJ2-7; 8 positions agree with TRBD2. This CDR3 contains 19 residues. V lost 6 bases and J lost 3; bases outside the gene matches: 22. Germline V gene lookup returns CDR1 MDHEN and CDR2 SYDVKM. The CDR3 spells CASRRGDGWAGGLDYEQYF. DNA of the CDR3: TGTGCCAGCAGAAGGGGGGATGGCTGGGCGGGAGGTTTAGACTACGAGCAGTACTTC.

This clone occurred a few times. This chain uses TRBV5-1 with TRBJ1-1, with 9 bases fitting TRBD1. The length of the CDR3 is 17 residues. Germline loops: CDR1 SGHRS, CDR2 YFSETQ. With V trimmed by 1 base and J by 0 bases, 7 bases remained unmatched. The CDR3 spells CASSLSGQGPLNTEAFF. Here the CDR3 DNA reads TGCGCCAGCAGCTTGAGCGGACAGGGGCCATTGAACACTGAAGCTTTCTTT.

This rearrangement joins TRBV11-1 to TRBJ2-3; TRBD2 matches 7 bases. This CDR3 spans 15 amino acids. Germline CDR1 SGHAT, CDR2 FQDESV (reference sequence). Losses at the gene ends were 5 bases for V and 2 bases for J; bases not matched to a gene: 7. This CDR3 reads CASSQSGNPTDTQYF. The CDR3 DNA reads as TGTGCCAGCAGCCAAAGCGGGAACCCCACAGATACGCAGTATTTT.

The chain couples TRBV7-2 to TRBJ2-2; 7 bases agree with TRBD2. Trimming cost V 5 bases and J 3 bases; bases outside gene matches: 6. Germline V CDR1 and CDR2: SGHTA, FQGNSA. CDR3 length: 15 amino acids. This CDR3 is CASSVVGGDTGELFF. The DNA of the CDR3 is TGTGCCAGCAGCGTCGTTGGGGGGGACACCGGGGAGCTGTTTTTT. Supplemented by reference TRBV7-2 and TRBJ2-2, the full variable domain reads GAGVSQSPSNKVTEKGKDVELRCDPISGHTALYWYRQSLGQGLEFLIYFQGNSAPDKSGLPSDRFSAERTGGSVSTLTIQRTQQEDSAVYLCASSVVGGDTGELFFGEGSRLTVL.

The sample holds a few counts of this clone. Within the sample, other DNA sequences also encode this same CDR3. The CDR3 bases are TGTGCCATCAGTGAGTCGGGGGGTCAGCCCCAGCATTTT. Its protein product is CAISESGGQPQHF. The rearrangement joins TRBV10-3 to TRBJ1-5, with D possibly matching TRBD1 (5 bases). Germline CDR1 reads ENHRY; CDR2 reads SYGVKD. Trimming shortened V by 0 bases and J by 6 bases, and 6 bases separated the two germline ends. This CDR3 has 13 residues.

The chain employs TRBV11-2 and TRBJ2-7; 8 bases are shared with TRBD2. In germline, CDR1 is SGHAT, CDR2 FQNNGV. CDR3 length: 13 residues. V trimming: 6 bases; J trimming: 6 bases; junction bases outside the gene matches: 7. CDR3 region: CASRASGSPEQYF. For the CDR3, the DNA is TGTGCCAGCAGAGCCAGCGGGAGCCCCGAGCAGTACTTC.